This TCR beta chain emerged from a study of T cell responses to AZD1222 COVID-19 vaccine (dated by TCRdb to about 2021). The study in broad terms: Because spike-specific TCR depth and breadth did not differ between the two schedules, AZD1222 recipients who got a second dose at roughly 4 weeks were pooled with those who got a second dose at roughly 12 weeks. A total of 230 or so trial participants underwent TCR sequencing, of whom 207 received two doses of AZD1222 and about 25 received two doses of the MenACWY control vaccine. Trial participants were enrolled by age into subgroups of 18-55, 56-69 and 70-plus years, and about 150, 27 and 61 TCR-sequenced participants, respectively, were included in these subgroups.

The CDR3 runs 16 residues from the cysteine to the phenylalanine. The read is trimmed to its CDR3 DNA, 48 bases read in frame from base 1. The germline V gene gives CDR1 as MGHRA and CDR2 as YSYEKL. Cut back by 1 base and 1 base, the V and J ends lie 11 bases apart. Study-wide findings and limitations: Reportedly, almost half of the unique spike-specific TCRs recognized epitopes lying outside the regions that are mutated in the B.1.351 and B.1.1.7 variants. The whole spike protein was spanned by vaccine-associated CD4 TCRs, and dominant responses were seen in regions 160-218 and 743-854. Because no day 14 peak-response samples were available, repertoires were characterized only after the peak T cell response. Participants were mostly white British and included more females than males, and it was suggested by the authors that clonal diversity may have been underestimated. Conclusions about previously exposed vaccinees were limited because only 6 or 7 AZD1222 recipients were SARS-CoV-2 seropositive at baseline. After two AZD1222 doses, spike-specific TCR breadth and depth were significantly higher than at day 0 and than in MenACWY recipients. In the small 56-69-year group, the increase in depth fell short of significance, most likely because of low power.

The sample's time point label, in plain terms: baseline before first vaccination. Vaccinee samples were obtained from the UK trials COV001 and COV002, which included a single-blind randomized controlled phase 2/3 trial of AZD1222 (ChAdOx1 nCoV-19) in healthy adults. For TCRbeta chain sequencing, PBMC samples from trial participants were taken at day 0 and at day 28 after the second dose. The CDR3 regions of human TCRbeta chains were subjected to immunosequencing. In the authors' own workflow: Repertoire TCRs were matched against a reference library of SARS-CoV-2-specific TCRs generated with the MIRA antigen-specificity platform. Breadth meant the fraction of unique TCRs that were SARS-CoV-2-associated, whereas depth meant the fraction of total T cells that were SARS-CoV-2-associated. Using the MIRA data, each spike-specific TCR was mapped to the spike region that the TCR reacts to and placed in a CD4 or CD8 class. Log10-transformed breadth and depth values were compared by one-way ANOVA with Sidak's multiple comparisons tests. In TCRdb, the immuneACCESS table is reduced to in-frame sequences with V and J assigned. These tables do not hold every clone; where another copy was compared, an unresolved V gene accounts for under half, and the others remain unexplained. The V and J calls and clone size are taken from that table; D and trimming were inferred from the DNA. The sample includes 80,000 or so clones, with 85% to 90% observed a single time. In total, the top ten clones hold roughly 5.6% of the sample.

Details on this clone: Its binding antigen is unknown. It has no much larger one-base neighbor in the sample; base qualities were not kept.

The chain uses TRBV4-1 and TRBJ2-1; a tentative D match to TRBD1 spans 5 bases. Specimen: peripheral blood, collected on day 0 of AZD1222 vaccination. The origin of this receptor is an adult in good health. CDR3 reads: CASSQVARQSYNEQFF. The nucleotide sequence reads as follows: TGCGCCAGCAGCCAAGTCGCGCGACAGTCCTACAATGAGCAGTTCTTC.